Below, 7 T cell receptor beta chains from the same sample are listed, as sequenced in a study of blood T cell repertoires in COVID-19. Clones were read by immunoSEQ multiplex PCR, and TCRdb kept only the in-frame ones, dropping some. The repertoire has about 260,000 clones, approximately 88% of them found once; the top ten carry roughly a tenth. What was sequenced was peripheral blood. The receptors stem from a woman in her 70s with COVID-19, enrolled during active disease.

The chain has TRBV7-2 and TRBJ2-7, with TRBD2 matching over 11 bases. Trimming cost V 3 bases and J 3 bases; bases outside gene matches: 10. This CDR3 comprises 17 residues. CDR1 and CDR2 from the germline V gene are SGHTA and FQGNSA. CDR3 sequence (DNA): TGTGCCAGCAGCTTGGCCGGGACTAGCGGTCTGATCTACGAGCAGTACTTC. This sequence encodes CASSLAGTSGLIYEQYF.

The CDR3: CASIARTAGMNTEAFF. The CDR3 coding sequence is TGTGCCAGCATCGCGAGGACAGCCGGAATGAACACTGAAGCTTTCTTT. This rearrangement joins TRBV3-1 (or the pseudogene TRBV3-2) to TRBJ1-1, with D possibly being TRBD1 (6 bases). CDR1 and CDR2 (germline): LGHDT, YNNKEL (reference sequence). There are 16 residues in the CDR3. Trimming cost V 7 bases and J 0 bases, with 18 bases left between them.

This clone was seen only once. The gene calls are TRBV5-1 and TRBJ2-2; 10 bases agree with TRBD2. The CDR3 spans 17 residues. Germline trimming cut 1 base from V and 5 bases from J; bases unmatched to any gene: 8. The V gene's germline CDR1 is SGHRS and CDR2 YFSETQ. CDR3 residues: CASSLSSGGYSTGELFF. CDR3 nucleotide sequence: TGCGCCAGCAGCTTGAGTAGCGGGGGGTACTCGACCGGGGAGCTGTTTTTT.

V usage is TRBV5-1 and J usage is TRBJ2-2, with a tentative D call TRBD2 (6 bases). V lost 10 bases to trimming and J lost 1 base, with 14 bases between them. CDR1 and CDR2 (germline): SGHRS, YFSETQ. The CDR3 is 14 amino acids. CDR3 sequence (DNA): TGCGCCTCCCAGGAGGGCATGAACACCGGGGAGCTGTTTTTT. Translation: CASQEGMNTGELFF.

The chain links TRBV27 to TRBJ2-1, with 12 positions matching TRBD1. The CDR3 is 15 amino acids. Germline V CDR1 and CDR2: MNHEY, SMNVEV (reference sequence). V trimming: 6 bases; J trimming: 9 bases; junction bases outside the gene matches: 9. In nucleotides, the CDR3 is TGTGCCAGCAGGACCGGGACAGGGGGCTCAAGTGAGCAGTTCTTC. Translated: CASRTGTGGSSEQFF.

V gene TRBV2 combines with J gene TRBJ2-3, with a tentative D call TRBD2 (6 bases). The length of the CDR3 is 16 residues. Germline lookup yields CDR1 SNHLY and CDR2 FYNNEI. Between the trimmed V and J ends, which lost 7 bases and 4 bases, there was a span of 21 bases. The CDR3 here is CASILHSGTKADTQYF. The DNA for the CDR3 is TGTGCCAGCATCCTGCATAGCGGCACTAAGGCAGATACGCAGTATTTT.

This clone was observed a handful of times. The rearrangement joins TRBV19 to TRBJ2-6; maybe TRBD1 (6 bases). This CDR3 comprises 14 residues. Between the trimmed V and J ends, which lost 6 bases and 1 base, there was a span of 7 bases. Germline V gene data show CDR1 as LNHDA and CDR2 as SQIVND (reference sequence). In DNA, the CDR3 is TGTGCCAGTAGGGACAGTTCTGGGGCCAACGTCCTGACTTTC. Translating it yields CASRDSSGANVLTF.